These T cell receptor beta chains were read from a single sample in a study of T-cell reconstitution after alpha-beta-depleted transplantation in children. From the PCR reads, TCRdb called clonotypes with MiXCR, one entry per CDR3 protein. The table shows around 600,000 distinct CDR3 sequences, with 20% to 25% occurring only once. Sample: PBMCs, mostly from graft donor cells, taken 360 days after TCRalphabeta/CD19-depleted stem cell transplant. The source is a boy less than two years old who had a stem cell transplant for acute myeloid leukemia, so the T cells may come from the graft donor. The CDR3 runs from the conserved cysteine through the conserved F or W. Each record gives: D gene, clone size, V gene, J gene, CDR3 protein, CDR3 DNA. D genes are given only for firm matches. The size field is filled for only some rows; it gives once, few, many or a size class.

D: -
size: few
V: TRBV5-1
J: TRBJ2-4
CDR3: CASSLGGRAKNIQYF
DNA: TGCGCCAGCAGCTTGGGTGGGCGAGCCAAAAACATTCAGTACTTC

D: TRBD1
size: few
V: TRBV7-9
J: TRBJ2-2
CDR3: CASSLRQGQEKAGELFF
DNA: TGTGCCAGCAGCTTAAGACAGGGACAAGAGAAAGCCGGGGAGCTGTTTTTT

D: TRBD2
size: -
V: TRBV19
J: TRBJ2-3
CDR3: CASRRKAGRGDTQYF
DNA: TGTGCCAGCCGAAGGAAAGCGGGGAGAGGAGATACGCAGTATTTT

D: TRBD1
size: -
V: TRBV10-3
J: TRBJ1-3
CDR3: CAIARWRGPYGGNTIYF
DNA: TGTGCCATCGCGAGATGGAGGGGGCCTTACGGTGGAAACACCATATATTTT

D: -
size: many
V: TRBV12-3/TRBV12-4
J: TRBJ1-1
CDR3: CASSLAWVAEAFF
DNA: TGTGCCAGCAGTTTAGCATGGGTGGCTGAAGCTTTCTTT

D: -
size: few
V: TRBV20-1
J: TRBJ1-1
CDR3: CSARRADEWGTEAFF
DNA: TGCAGTGCTAGGCGCGCGGACGAGTGGGGCACTGAAGCTTTCTTT

D: -
size: -
V: TRBV15
J: TRBJ2-2
CDR3: CATSRDRRHITGELFF
DNA: TGTGCCACCAGCAGAGATCGTCGGCATATCACCGGGGAGCTGTTTTTT

D: TRBD2
size: -
V: TRBV30
J: TRBJ2-7
CDR3: CAWSPGLAPAYEQYF
DNA: TGTGCCTGGTCTCCGGGACTAGCGCCTGCCTACGAGCAGTACTTC

D: -
size: few
V: TRBV28
J: TRBJ1-6
CDR3: CASSLGVRWGNSPLHF
DNA: TGTGCCAGCAGTTTAGGGGTCCGATGGGGTAATTCACCCCTCCACTTT

D: -
size: many
V: TRBV12-3/TRBV12-4
J: TRBJ2-5
CDR3: CASSFRLGGKETQYF
DNA: TGTGCCAGCAGTTTTAGGCTGGGCGGGAAGGAGACCCAGTACTTC

D: -
size: many
V: TRBV12-3/TRBV12-4
J: TRBJ1-2
CDR3: CASSLITDNGYTF
DNA: TGTGCCAGCAGTTTAATTACAGATAATGGCTACACCTTC

D: TRBD1
size: many
V: TRBV6-5
J: TRBJ2-1
CDR3: CASSQDRSYNEQFF
DNA: TGTGCCAGCAGCCAGGACAGGTCCTACAATGAGCAGTTCTTC

D: TRBD2
size: -
V: TRBV20-1
J: TRBJ2-5
CDR3: CSARDAPGLATQETQYF
DNA: TGCAGTGCTAGAGACGCCCCGGGACTAGCGACTCAAGAGACCCAGTACTTC

D: TRBD1
size: few
V: TRBV6-1
J: TRBJ1-3
CDR3: CASSSTQGASSGNTIYF
DNA: TGTGCCAGCAGCTCGACTCAGGGGGCTAGCTCTGGAAACACCATATATTTT

D: TRBD1
size: -
V: TRBV4-3
J: TRBJ2-5
CDR3: CASSLHRGETQYF
DNA: TGCGCCAGCAGCCTCCACAGGGGGGAGACCCAGTACTTC

D: -
size: few
V: TRBV20-1
J: TRBJ2-1
CDR3: CSARDRRVRGNEQFF
DNA: TGCAGTGCTAGAGATCGTAGGGTGCGGGGCAATGAGCAGTTCTTC